The rows below give T cell receptor beta chains drawn from one sample of a study of blood T cell repertoires in COVID-19. Produced via immunoSEQ multiplex PCR; TCRdb's table is partial and in-frame only. The sample records tens of thousands of clones, around 73% being singletons. The sample comprised PBMCs or T cells enriched from blood (not recorded which). The receptors were sampled from a woman aged 50 to 65 with acute COVID-19. The CDR3 runs from the conserved cysteine through the conserved F or W. The D gene is left open where the match is weak. Expanded clones are given a class, and other clones once, few, many or no size at all.

J gene: TRBJ1-1
D gene: -
clone size: -
V gene: TRBV29-1
CDR3 DNA: TGCAGCGTTGAGGTTTACTACACTGAAGCTTTCTTT
CDR3 protein: CSVEVYYTEAFF

J gene: TRBJ2-7
D gene: -
clone size: -
V gene: TRBV12-2
CDR3 DNA: TGTGCAAGTCGCCCGGTGGGCCCCCAGAAACCCCACGAGCAGTACTTC
CDR3 protein: CASRPVGPQKPHEQYF

J gene: TRBJ2-1
D gene: -
clone size: -
V gene: TRBV18
CDR3 DNA: TGTGCCAGCTCACCCAGAGCTAGCCCAGGTGGATCCTACAATGAGCAGTTCTTC
CDR3 protein: CASSPRASPGGSYNEQFF

J gene: TRBJ1-4
D gene: -
clone size: -
V gene: TRBV7-3
CDR3 DNA: TGTGCCAGCAGCCCCGGTGAGACTAATGAAAAACTGTTTTTT
CDR3 protein: CASSPGETNEKLFF

J gene: TRBJ2-6
D gene: TRBD2
clone size: -
V gene: TRBV7-3
CDR3 DNA: TGTGCCAGCAGCCCAACTTACACTAGCGGGGGATTCTCTGGGGCCAACGTCCTGACTTTC
CDR3 protein: CASSPTYTSGGFSGANVLTF

J gene: TRBJ2-7
D gene: TRBD2
clone size: -
V gene: TRBV10-3
CDR3 DNA: TGTGCCATCAGGTCCGGGACTAGCAAACAGTACGAGCAGTACTTC
CDR3 protein: CAIRSGTSKQYEQYF

J gene: TRBJ1-2
D gene: TRBD1
clone size: once
V gene: TRBV4-1
CDR3 DNA: TGCGCCAGCAGCGGAAACGACAGGGGGCGAGAATTAAACTATGGCTACACCTTC
CDR3 protein: CASSGNDRGRELNYGYTF

J gene: TRBJ2-6
D gene: TRBD1
clone size: -
V gene: TRBV4-2
CDR3 DNA: TGTGCCAGCAGCCAAGGACAGGGGATCGGGGCCAACGTCCTGACTTTC
CDR3 protein: CASSQGQGIGANVLTF

J gene: TRBJ1-1
D gene: TRBD1
clone size: few
V gene: TRBV5-1
CDR3 DNA: TGCGCCAGCAGCGGAGGACAGGGGGCGCACATAACTGAAGCTTTCTTT
CDR3 protein: CASSGGQGAHITEAFF

J gene: TRBJ1-5
D gene: -
clone size: -
V gene: TRBV19
CDR3 DNA: TGTGCCAGTACCCCGGTCGGGGGGGATAGCAATCAGCCCCAGCATTTT
CDR3 protein: CASTPVGGDSNQPQHF

J gene: TRBJ1-1
D gene: TRBD1
clone size: -
V gene: TRBV30
CDR3 DNA: TGTGCCTGGCGAGAGGACAGGCCACACACTGAAGCTTTCTTT
CDR3 protein: CAWREDRPHTEAFF

J gene: TRBJ1-6
D gene: -
clone size: -
V gene: TRBV7-6
CDR3 DNA: TGTGCCAGCAGCTGGGGGGGAGAAACCCTCCACTTT
CDR3 protein: CASSWGGETLHF

J gene: TRBJ1-1
D gene: -
clone size: -
V gene: TRBV9
CDR3 DNA: TGTGCCAGCAGCGTAGTAAGCGGGCCTTACCCTGAAGCTTTCTTT
CDR3 protein: CASSVVSGPYPEAFF

J gene: TRBJ1-6
D gene: -
clone size: -
V gene: TRBV6-1
CDR3 DNA: TGTGCCAGCAGTGAAGTCGGAGAAATGGCACCCCTCCACTTT
CDR3 protein: CASSEVGEMAPLHF

J gene: TRBJ1-3
D gene: -
clone size: -
V gene: TRBV9
CDR3 DNA: TGTGCCAGCAGCGTAGAACGGGTGTCCTCTGGAAACACCATATATTTT
CDR3 protein: CASSVERVSSGNTIYF

J gene: TRBJ1-4
D gene: -
clone size: -
V gene: TRBV30
CDR3 DNA: TGTGCCTGGAGTAGGTCAACTCGGAGTGAAAAACTGTTTTTT
CDR3 protein: CAWSRSTRSEKLFF

J gene: TRBJ2-7
D gene: TRBD2
clone size: -
V gene: TRBV5-6
CDR3 DNA: TGTGCCAGCACCCCGGGACTAGCGGGGTACGAGCAGTACTTC
CDR3 protein: CASTPGLAGYEQYF

J gene: TRBJ2-5
D gene: -
clone size: -
V gene: TRBV30
CDR3 DNA: TGTGCCTGGAGTCCAGGGTTGAAGACCCAGTACTTC
CDR3 protein: CAWSPGLKTQYF

J gene: TRBJ1-3
D gene: -
clone size: -
V gene: TRBV11-2
CDR3 DNA: TGTGCCAGCAGCTTAGACTCGAGGGCCGGAAACACCATATATTTT
CDR3 protein: CASSLDSRAGNTIYF

J gene: TRBJ2-1
D gene: TRBD2
clone size: -
V gene: TRBV28
CDR3 DNA: TGTGCCAGCAGTTTAGGGGGGGGTGAGCAGTTCTTC
CDR3 protein: CASSLGGGEQFF

J gene: TRBJ2-3
D gene: TRBD2
clone size: -
V gene: TRBV19
CDR3 DNA: TGTGCCAGTAGTATGCCAGCGGGATTTGGGGCAGATACGCAGTATTTT
CDR3 protein: CASSMPAGFGADTQYF

J gene: TRBJ1-5
D gene: TRBD1
clone size: -
V gene: TRBV6-2/TRBV6-3
CDR3 DNA: TGTGCCAGCAGTTACCACAGGGGATATAGCAATCAGCCCCAGCATTTT
CDR3 protein: CASSYHRGYSNQPQHF

J gene: TRBJ1-2
D gene: TRBD1
clone size: -
V gene: TRBV3-1/TRBV3-2
CDR3 DNA: TGTGCCAGCAGCCACATGGGACAGGGGGCGAAGGGCTACACCTTC
CDR3 protein: CASSHMGQGAKGYTF

J gene: TRBJ1-2
D gene: TRBD1
clone size: -
V gene: TRBV3-1/TRBV3-2
CDR3 DNA: TGTGCCAGCAGCCAAAATCAGGGGGCCGGTGGCTACACCTTC
CDR3 protein: CASSQNQGAGGYTF

J gene: TRBJ1-1
D gene: -
clone size: once
V gene: TRBV3-1/TRBV3-2
CDR3 DNA: TGTGCCAGCAGCCAAGACCCGGGGTTTCGGGGAAACACTGAAGCTTTCTTT
CDR3 protein: CASSQDPGFRGNTEAFF

J gene: TRBJ1-5
D gene: -
clone size: -
V gene: TRBV7-8
CDR3 DNA: TGTGCCAGCAGCCCGGTGCGACAGGATTATAGCAATCAGCCCCAGCATTTT
CDR3 protein: CASSPVRQDYSNQPQHF

J gene: TRBJ2-2
D gene: -
clone size: few
V gene: TRBV7-8
CDR3 DNA: TGTGCCAGCAGCTTAGGGCAGTCGAACACCGGGGAGCTGTTTTTT
CDR3 protein: CASSLGQSNTGELFF

J gene: TRBJ1-5
D gene: -
clone size: -
V gene: TRBV19
CDR3 DNA: TGTGCCAGTAGTATAGCGGCAGGACTGGGGAATCAGCCCCAGCATTTT
CDR3 protein: CASSIAAGLGNQPQHF

J gene: TRBJ2-1
D gene: TRBD1
clone size: -
V gene: TRBV5-1
CDR3 DNA: TGCGCCAGCAGCTTGGGGCCAGACAGGGTCAACGGTAATGAGCAGTTCTTC
CDR3 protein: CASSLGPDRVNGNEQFF

J gene: TRBJ2-7
D gene: TRBD2
clone size: -
V gene: TRBV3-1/TRBV3-2
CDR3 DNA: TGTGCCAGCAGCCCCTCGGCTAGCGGACCGAGGGGGCAGTACTTC
CDR3 protein: CASSPSASGPRGQYF

J gene: TRBJ1-2
D gene: -
clone size: -
V gene: TRBV6-5
CDR3 DNA: TGTGCCAGCAGCTCCTGGACAGCAGTTAACTATGGCTACACCTTC
CDR3 protein: CASSSWTAVNYGYTF

J gene: TRBJ2-7
D gene: TRBD2
clone size: -
V gene: TRBV19
CDR3 DNA: TGTGCCAGTAGTATAGTCGGCGGGAGCTCCTACGAGCAGTACTTC
CDR3 protein: CASSIVGGSSYEQYF

J gene: TRBJ1-2
D gene: -
clone size: -
V gene: TRBV12-3/TRBV12-4
CDR3 DNA: TGTGCCAGCAGTCCAACAGAAAACTATGGCTACACCTTC
CDR3 protein: CASSPTENYGYTF

J gene: TRBJ1-1
D gene: -
clone size: once
V gene: TRBV12-3/TRBV12-4
CDR3 DNA: TGTGCCAGCAGTTTAGCGGCAGTCACTGAAGCTTTCTTT
CDR3 protein: CASSLAAVTEAFF

J gene: TRBJ2-1
D gene: TRBD2
clone size: -
V gene: TRBV7-9
CDR3 DNA: TGTGCCAGCAGCCTGACTAGCGGGGATTACAATGAGCAGTTCTTC
CDR3 protein: CASSLTSGDYNEQFF

J gene: TRBJ2-7
D gene: -
clone size: -
V gene: TRBV27
CDR3 DNA: TGTGCCAGCAGTTTTAACTATTACTACGAGCAGTACTTC
CDR3 protein: CASSFNYYYEQYF

J gene: TRBJ1-6
D gene: -
clone size: -
V gene: TRBV2
CDR3 DNA: TGTGCCAGCAAACTCAGGGGTGTGAATTCACCCCTCCACTTT
CDR3 protein: CASKLRGVNSPLHF

J gene: TRBJ2-5
D gene: TRBD1
clone size: -
V gene: TRBV7-9
CDR3 DNA: TGTGCCAGCAGCCAACGACAGGGGCCCCTCCTCCTTCTAGGGACCCAGTACTTC
CDR3 protein: CASSQRQGPLLLLGTQYF

J gene: TRBJ2-7
D gene: TRBD2
clone size: medium-sized
V gene: TRBV6-1
CDR3 DNA: TGTGCCAGCAGTGATGGAGCGGGGGGCTACGAGCAGTACTTC
CDR3 protein: CASSDGAGGYEQYF

J gene: TRBJ1-4
D gene: TRBD1
clone size: -
V gene: TRBV2
CDR3 DNA: TGTGCCAGCAGATGGACAGGGCAGCCCGAAAAACTGTTTTTT
CDR3 protein: CASRWTGQPEKLFF

J gene: TRBJ1-5
D gene: -
clone size: -
V gene: TRBV6-2/TRBV6-3
CDR3 DNA: TGTGCCAGCAGTACCAGGGCCAGCAATCAGCCCCAGCATTTT
CDR3 protein: CASSTRASNQPQHF

J gene: TRBJ2-5
D gene: TRBD2
clone size: -
V gene: TRBV7-2
CDR3 DNA: TGTGCCAGCAGCTCCCCGGCCTTCTCTAGCGGGGGGGCCCAGGAGACCCAGTACTTC
CDR3 protein: CASSSPAFSSGGAQETQYF

J gene: TRBJ1-4
D gene: TRBD1
clone size: few
V gene: TRBV5-1
CDR3 DNA: TGCGCCAGCAGCCCCGGGACAGGGGGCGCGGGTAATGAAAAACTGTTTTTT
CDR3 protein: CASSPGTGGAGNEKLFF

J gene: TRBJ2-2
D gene: TRBD2
clone size: -
V gene: TRBV7-7
CDR3 DNA: TGTGCTAGCAGCCGCGGACTAGCGGGGGGGCCCGGGGAGCTGTTTTTT
CDR3 protein: CASSRGLAGGPGELFF

J gene: TRBJ2-3
D gene: -
clone size: -
V gene: TRBV11-2
CDR3 DNA: TGTGCCAGCAGCTTAGATGATAGAGCAGATACGCAGTATTTT
CDR3 protein: CASSLDDRADTQYF

J gene: TRBJ2-1
D gene: -
clone size: -
V gene: TRBV4-1
CDR3 DNA: TGCGCCAGCAGCCAAGCCAGGATTTACAATGAGCAGTTCTTC
CDR3 protein: CASSQARIYNEQFF

J gene: TRBJ2-1
D gene: TRBD2
clone size: -
V gene: TRBV11-3
CDR3 DNA: TGTGCCAGCAGCCTGACTAGCGGGGGGGCCGCCAATGAGCAGTTCTTC
CDR3 protein: CASSLTSGGAANEQFF